This T cell receptor (beta chain) derives from a study of T cells expressing NK-cell markers. Study overall: Within the sequenced cohort of eight donors, seven exhibited HCMV seropositivity and one was seronegative.

TCRdb reprocessed the 5' RACE reads and stores each CDR3 protein as one record, lacking DNA. The table for this sample gives some 140,000 distinct CDR3 sequences. This CDR3 has 17 amino acids. The germline V gene has CDR1 SGHTA and CDR2 FQGNSA. The sequenced sample consisted of blood T cells: a sorted CD56 or NKG2C T cell subset, CD4+ or CD8+ T cells, or bulk PBMC T cells (not recorded which). The receptor's source is a woman between 50 and 59 years old in good health. The chain couples TRBV7-2 to TRBJ1-6; the D call from TCRdb, TRBD1, cannot be confirmed without DNA. CDR3 sequence: CASSLRRSQGVGSPLHF.